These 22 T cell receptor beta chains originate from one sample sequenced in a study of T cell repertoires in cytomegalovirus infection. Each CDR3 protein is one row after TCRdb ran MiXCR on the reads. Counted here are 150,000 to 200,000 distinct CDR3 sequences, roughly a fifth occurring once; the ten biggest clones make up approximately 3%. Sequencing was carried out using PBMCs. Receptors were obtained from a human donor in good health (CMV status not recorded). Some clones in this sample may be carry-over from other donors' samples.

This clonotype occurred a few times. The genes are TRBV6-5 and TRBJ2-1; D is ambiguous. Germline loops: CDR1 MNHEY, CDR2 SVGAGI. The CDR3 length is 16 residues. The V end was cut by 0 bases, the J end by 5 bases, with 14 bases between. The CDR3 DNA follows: TGTGCCAGCAGTTACTCGGTCCGGGCCTTTAACAATGAGCAGTTCTTC. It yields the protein CASSYSVRAFNNEQFF.

The CDR3 sequence is CAISESTRGFHEQYF. For the CDR3, the DNA is TGTGCCATCAGTGAGTCGACCAGGGGATTCCACGAGCAGTACTTC. The V and J genes are TRBV10-3 and TRBJ2-7, with a weak D call TRBD1 (6 bases). Germline-derived CDR1 and CDR2 are ENHRY and SYGVKD. This CDR3 region has 15 residues. V lost 0 bases to trimming and J lost 5 bases, with 14 bases between them.

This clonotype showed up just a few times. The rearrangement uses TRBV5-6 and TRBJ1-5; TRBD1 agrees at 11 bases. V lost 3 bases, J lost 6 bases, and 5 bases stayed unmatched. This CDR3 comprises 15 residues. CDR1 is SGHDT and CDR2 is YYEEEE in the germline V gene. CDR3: CASSYAGTGGQPQHF. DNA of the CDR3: TGTGCCAGCAGCTACGCCGGGACAGGGGGTCAGCCCCAGCATTTT.

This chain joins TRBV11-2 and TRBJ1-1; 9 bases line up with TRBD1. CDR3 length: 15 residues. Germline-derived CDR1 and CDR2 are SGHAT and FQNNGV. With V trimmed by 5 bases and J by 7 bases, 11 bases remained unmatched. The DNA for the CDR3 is TGTGCCAGCAGCCCACAGGGACAGGGAAATGATGAAGCTTTCTTT. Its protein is CASSPQGQGNDEAFF.

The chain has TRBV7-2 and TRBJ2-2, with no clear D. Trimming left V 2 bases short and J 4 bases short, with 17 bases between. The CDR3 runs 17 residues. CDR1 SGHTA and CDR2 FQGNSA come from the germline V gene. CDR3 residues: CASSLIPPITATGELFF. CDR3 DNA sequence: TGTGCCAGCAGCTTAATTCCCCCAATAACAGCCACCGGGGAGCTGTTTTTT.

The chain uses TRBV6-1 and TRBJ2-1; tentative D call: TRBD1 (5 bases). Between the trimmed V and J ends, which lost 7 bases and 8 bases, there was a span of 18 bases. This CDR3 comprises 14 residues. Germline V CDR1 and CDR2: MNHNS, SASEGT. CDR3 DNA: TGTGCCAGCATCTCCACCCAAGGGGTACATGAGCAGTTCTTC. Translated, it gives CASISTQGVHEQFF.

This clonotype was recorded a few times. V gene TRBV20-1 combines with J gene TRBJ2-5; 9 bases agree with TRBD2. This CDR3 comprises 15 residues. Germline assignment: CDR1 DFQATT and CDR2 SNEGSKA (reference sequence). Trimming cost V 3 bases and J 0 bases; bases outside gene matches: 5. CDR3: CSASLAGLYQETQYF. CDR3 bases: TGCAGTGCTAGCCTAGCGGGGTTGTACCAAGAGACCCAGTACTTC.

The CDR3 nucleotides read TGTGCCAGTAGATCTAGCGGGCGCAACACCGGGGAGCTGTTTTTT. Its protein is CASRSSGRNTGELFF. The chain recombines TRBV19 with TRBJ2-2, with 8 bases aligning to TRBD2. The CDR3 is 15 amino acids. Germline CDR1 and CDR2: LNHDA and SQIVND (reference sequence). J gave up 2 bases and V 6 bases, and 5 bases lay outside the gene matches.

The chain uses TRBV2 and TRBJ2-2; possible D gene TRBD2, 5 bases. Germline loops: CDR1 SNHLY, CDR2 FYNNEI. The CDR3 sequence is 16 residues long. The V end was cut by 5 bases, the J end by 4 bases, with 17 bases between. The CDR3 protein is CASSPRRGGSTGELFF. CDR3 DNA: TGTGCCAGCAGTCCCCGCCGGGGTGGAAGCACCGGGGAGCTGTTTTTT. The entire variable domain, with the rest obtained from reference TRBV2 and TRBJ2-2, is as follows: EPEVTQTPSHQVTQMGQEVILRCVPISNHLYFYWYRQILGQKVEFLVSFYNNEISEKSEIFDDQFSVERPDGSNFTLKIRSTKLEDSAMYFCASSPRRGGSTGELFFGEGSRLTVL.

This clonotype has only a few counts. CDR3 in amino acids: CASSEDPPGQPQHF. The CDR3 nucleotides read TGTGCCAGCAGTGAGGACCCCCCCGGTCAGCCCCAGCATTTT. The V call is TRBV2, the J call TRBJ1-5; no reliable D call. Germline V gene data show CDR1 as SNHLY and CDR2 as FYNNEI. CDR3 size: 14 residues. Trimming stripped 3 bases from V and 6 bases from J, with 12 bases between.

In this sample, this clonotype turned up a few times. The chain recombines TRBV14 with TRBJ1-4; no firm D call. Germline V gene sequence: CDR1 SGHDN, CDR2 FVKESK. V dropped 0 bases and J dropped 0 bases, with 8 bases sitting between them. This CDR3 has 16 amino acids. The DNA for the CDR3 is TGTGCCAGCAGCCAAGATATCTTGACAACTAATGAAAAACTGTTTTTT. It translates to CASSQDILTTNEKLFF.

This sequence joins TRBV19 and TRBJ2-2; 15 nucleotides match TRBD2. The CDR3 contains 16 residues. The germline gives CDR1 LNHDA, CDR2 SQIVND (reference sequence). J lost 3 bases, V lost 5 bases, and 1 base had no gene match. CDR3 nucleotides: TGTGCCAGTAGTCGGACTAGCGGGGGGGACACCGGGGAGCTGTTTTTT. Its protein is CASSRTSGGDTGELFF.

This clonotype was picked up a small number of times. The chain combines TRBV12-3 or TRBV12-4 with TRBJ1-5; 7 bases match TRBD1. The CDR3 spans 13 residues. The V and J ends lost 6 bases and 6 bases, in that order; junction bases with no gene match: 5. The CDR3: CASSQGEGQPQHF. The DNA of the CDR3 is TGTGCCAGCAGCCAGGGGGAAGGTCAGCCCCAGCATTTT.

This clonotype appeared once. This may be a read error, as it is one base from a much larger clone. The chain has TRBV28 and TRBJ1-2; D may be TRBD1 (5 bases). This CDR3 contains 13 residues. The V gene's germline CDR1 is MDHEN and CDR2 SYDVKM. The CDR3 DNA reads TGTGGCAGCAGTTTAAAAGGGGACTATGGCTACACCTTC. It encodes CGSSLKGDYGYTF.

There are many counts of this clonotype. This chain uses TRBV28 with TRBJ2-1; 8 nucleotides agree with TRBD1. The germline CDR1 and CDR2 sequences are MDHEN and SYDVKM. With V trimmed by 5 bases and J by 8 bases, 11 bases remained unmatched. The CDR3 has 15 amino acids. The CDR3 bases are TGTGCCAGCAGTCCCCCCGGGACAGGCGGCTATGAGCAGTTCTTC. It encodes CASSPPGTGGYEQFF.

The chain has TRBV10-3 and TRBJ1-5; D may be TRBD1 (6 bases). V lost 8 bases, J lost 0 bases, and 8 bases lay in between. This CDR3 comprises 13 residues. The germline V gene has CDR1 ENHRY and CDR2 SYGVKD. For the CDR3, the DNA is TGTGCCATCGGGGGGCATAGCAATCAGCCCCAGCATTTT. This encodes CAIGGHSNQPQHF.

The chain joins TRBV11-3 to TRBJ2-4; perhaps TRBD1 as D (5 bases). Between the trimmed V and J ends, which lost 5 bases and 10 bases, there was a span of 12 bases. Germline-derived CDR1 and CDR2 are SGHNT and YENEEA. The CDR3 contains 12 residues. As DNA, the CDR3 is TGTGCCAGCAGCGCAGACCAGGGTATTCAGTACTTC. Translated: CASSADQGIQYF.

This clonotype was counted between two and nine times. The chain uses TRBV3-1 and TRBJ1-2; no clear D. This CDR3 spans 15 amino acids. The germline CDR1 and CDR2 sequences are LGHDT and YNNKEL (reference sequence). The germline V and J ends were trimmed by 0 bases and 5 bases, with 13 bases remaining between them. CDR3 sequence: CASSQDRVRPYGYTF. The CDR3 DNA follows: TGTGCCAGCAGCCAAGATCGGGTAAGACCATATGGCTACACCTTC. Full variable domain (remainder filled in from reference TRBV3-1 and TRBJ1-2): DTAVSQTPKYLVTQMGNDKSIKCEQNLGHDTMYWYKQDSKKFLKIMFSYNNKELIINETVPNRFSPKSPDKAHLNLHINSLELGDSAVYFCASSQDRVRPYGYTFGSGTRLTVV.

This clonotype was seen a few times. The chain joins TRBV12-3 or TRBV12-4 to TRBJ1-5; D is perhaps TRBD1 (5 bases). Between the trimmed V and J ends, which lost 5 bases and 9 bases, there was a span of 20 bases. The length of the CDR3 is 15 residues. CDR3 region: CASSPDTRAGGPQHF. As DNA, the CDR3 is TGTGCCAGCAGTCCTGACACCCGGGCGGGGGGGCCCCAGCATTTT.

The CDR3 DNA reads as TGCAGTGCTAGAGGACAGAATCCCTACGAGCAGTACTTC. This encodes CSARGQNPYEQYF. The rearrangement links TRBV20-1 to TRBJ2-7; the D gene is possibly TRBD1 (5 bases). Germline V gene data show CDR1 as DFQATT and CDR2 as SNEGSKA (reference sequence). The CDR3 loop spans 13 amino acids. Trimming took off 1 base at V and 2 bases at J, with 9 bases between the two ends.

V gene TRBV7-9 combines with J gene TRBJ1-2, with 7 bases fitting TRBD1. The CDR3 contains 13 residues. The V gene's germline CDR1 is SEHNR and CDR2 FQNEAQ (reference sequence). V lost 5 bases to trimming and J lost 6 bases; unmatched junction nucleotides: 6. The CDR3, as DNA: TGTGCCAGCAGCCCGACAGGGTCCCATGGCTACACCTTC. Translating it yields CASSPTGSHGYTF. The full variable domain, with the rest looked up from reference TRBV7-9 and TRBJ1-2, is DTGVSQNPRHKITKRGQNVTFRCDPISEHNRLYWYRQTLGQGPEFLTYFQNEAQLEKSRLLSDRFSAERPKGSFSTLEIQRTEQGDSAMYLCASSPTGSHGYTFGSGTRLTVV.

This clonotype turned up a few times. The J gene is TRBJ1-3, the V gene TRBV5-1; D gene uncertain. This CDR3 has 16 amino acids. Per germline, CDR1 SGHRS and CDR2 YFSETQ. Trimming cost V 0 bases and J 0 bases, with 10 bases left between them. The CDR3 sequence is CASSLEVAISGNTIYF. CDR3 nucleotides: TGCGCCAGCAGCTTGGAGGTCGCTATCTCTGGAAACACCATATATTTT.